This TCR beta chain was found in a study of T cell responses to AZD1222 COVID-19 vaccine. Sequencing was performed with immunoSEQ multiplex PCR; in TCRdb, only in-frame clones are kept and a portion is missing. This sample has some 120,000 clones, with approximately 91% found just once. Trimming removed 0 bases from V and 4 bases from J; junction bases left unmatched: 11. Germline V CDR1 and CDR2: SGHKS, YYEKEE (reference sequence). The CDR3 length is 17 residues. In the case of this clone: Its cognate antigen is unknown.

Study-wide results and limits: Seropositive status at baseline applied to only a handful of AZD1222 recipients. Regions 160-218 and 743-854 dominated among vaccine-associated CD4 TCRs spanning spike. Donor demographics were predominantly white British with a female majority; clonal diversity may be underestimated.

Pooling was applied to second doses at about 4 or about 12 weeks. Sequenced material: peripheral blood, taken 28 days after the second AZD1222 dose. V is TRBV5-5 and J is TRBJ2-5; 8 bases match TRBD1. This clonotype was obtained from an adult who received the AZD1222 COVID-19 vaccine. DNA for the CDR3: TGTGCCAGCAGCTTGGGTAGCCGACAGGGGCCTGGAGAGACCCAGTACTTC. Translation: CASSLGSRQGPGETQYF.